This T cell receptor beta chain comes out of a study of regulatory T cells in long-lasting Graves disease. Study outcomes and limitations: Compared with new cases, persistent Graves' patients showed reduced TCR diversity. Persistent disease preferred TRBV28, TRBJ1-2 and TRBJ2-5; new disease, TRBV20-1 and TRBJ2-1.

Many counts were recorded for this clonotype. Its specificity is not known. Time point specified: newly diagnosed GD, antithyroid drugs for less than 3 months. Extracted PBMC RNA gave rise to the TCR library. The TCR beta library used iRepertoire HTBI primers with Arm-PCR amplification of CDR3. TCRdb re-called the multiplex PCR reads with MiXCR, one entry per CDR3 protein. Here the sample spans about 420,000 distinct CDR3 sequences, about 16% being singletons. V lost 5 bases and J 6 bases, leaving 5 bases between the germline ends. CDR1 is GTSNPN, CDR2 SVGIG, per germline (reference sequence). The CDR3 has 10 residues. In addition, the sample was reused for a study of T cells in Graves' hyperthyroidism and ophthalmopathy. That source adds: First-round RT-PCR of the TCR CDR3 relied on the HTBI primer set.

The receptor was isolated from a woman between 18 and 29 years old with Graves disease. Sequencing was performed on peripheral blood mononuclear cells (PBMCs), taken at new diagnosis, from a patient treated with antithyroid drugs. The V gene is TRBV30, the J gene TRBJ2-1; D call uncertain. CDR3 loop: CAWAINEQFF. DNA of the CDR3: TGTGCCTGGGCAATCAATGAGCAGTTCTTC.